What follows are 28 T cell receptor beta chains derived from one specimen sequenced in a study of Ad26.COV2.S vaccination and SARS-CoV-2 variants. As for treatment: around 19 received Ad26.COV2.S at low or high dose, single or two shots; about 5 received placebo; per-sample allocation not given. Collection of samples fell on day 63 after the first vaccine or placebo injection. Only in-frame clones appear in the TCRdb table, and some are missing; sequencing was by immunoSEQ multiplex PCR. The sample shows 300,000 to 350,000 clones, roughly 86% of them seen only once. The sample consisted of peripheral blood, taken in a trial of Ad26.COV2.S vaccine versus placebo. The source is a person aged 18-60 years who received the Ad26.COV2.S COVID-19 vaccine or a placebo.

This chain links TRBV11-2 with TRBJ2-3; D is uncertain. V gave up 1 base and J gave up 8 bases, with 4 bases separating them. CDR3 size: 11 residues. Germline CDR1 and CDR2: SGHAT and FQNNGV. The CDR3 protein is CASSLAGTQYF. DNA for the CDR3: TGTGCCAGCAGCTTAGCCGGTACGCAGTATTTT.

V usage is TRBV6-2 or TRBV6-3 and J usage is TRBJ1-5; no reliable D call. The length of the CDR3 is 15 residues. Trimming removed 5 bases at V and 6 bases at J, with 17 bases between. The V gene's germline CDR1 is MNHEY and CDR2 SVGEGT. DNA for the CDR3: TGTGCCAGCAGTACGCCGGTCGACATCGGTCAGCCCCAGCATTTT. Protein product: CASSTPVDIGQPQHF.

This sequence joins TRBV6-6 and TRBJ2-2; D not certain. Germline CDR1 is MNHNY and CDR2 is SVGAGI (reference sequence). V was trimmed by 10 bases and J by 2 bases, leaving 14 bases between them. CDR3 length equals 14 residues. The CDR3 region has the DNA TGTGCCATCAAGGACGGAATAAACACCGGGGAGCTGTTTTTT. As protein: CAIKDGINTGELFF.

V gene TRBV7-9 combines with J gene TRBJ1-2; tentatively, D is TRBD1 (6 bases). Trimming removed 1 base from V and 2 bases from J, with 11 bases in between. Germline V gives CDR1 SEHNR, CDR2 FQNEAQ (reference sequence). The CDR3 extends over 15 amino acids. The CDR3 region is CASSLGDTGNYGYTF. For the CDR3, the DNA is TGTGCCAGCAGCTTAGGGGACACCGGGAACTATGGCTACACCTTC. The full variable domain, its missing parts supplied by reference TRBV7-9 and TRBJ1-2, is DTGVSQNPRHKITKRGQNVTFRCDPISEHNRLYWYRQTLGQGPEFLTYFQNEAQLEKSRLLSDRFSAERPKGSFSTLEIQRTEQGDSAMYLCASSLGDTGNYGYTFGSGTRLTVV.

The chain combines TRBV19 with TRBJ2-1, with 8 bases aligning to TRBD1. This CDR3 comprises 14 residues. V lost 3 bases and J lost 7; bases outside the gene matches: 5. Germline values: CDR1 LNHDA, CDR2 SQIVND (reference sequence). The CDR3 region has the DNA TGTGCCAGTAGTATCGTTGACAGGGGAAATGAGCAGTTCTTC. Protein product: CASSIVDRGNEQFF.

The chain combines TRBV19 with TRBJ1-1; D unclear. Between the trimmed V and J ends, which lost 3 bases and 6 bases, there was a span of 11 bases. The CDR3 extends over 13 amino acids. The germline V gene has CDR1 LNHDA and CDR2 SQIVND (reference sequence). CDR3 sequence (DNA): TGTGCCAGTAGTATGTCCCTGGGCGCTGAAGCTTTCTTT. It yields the protein CASSMSLGAEAFF.

The chain couples TRBV9 to TRBJ2-3; TRBD1 or TRBD2 may be the D gene (5 bases each). The CDR3 totals 17 residues. Germline-derived CDR1 and CDR2 are SGDLS and YYNGEE. Between the trimmed V and J ends, which lost 4 bases and 5 bases, there was a span of 23 bases. CDR3 sequence: CASSPQEGRVRVDTQYF. The CDR3 DNA is TGTGCCAGCAGCCCCCAAGAGGGCAGGGTGAGGGTAGATACGCAGTATTTT.

This clone was recorded a few times. V usage is TRBV7-3 and J usage is TRBJ2-5; 8 nucleotides agree with TRBD2. CDR3 length: 15 residues. The germline CDR1 and CDR2 sequences are SGHTA and FQGTGA. The V and J ends lost 5 bases and 1 base, in that order; junction bases with no gene match: 6. CDR3 DNA sequence: TGTGCCAGCAGCCCACAGCGGGGGCCCCAAGAGACCCAGTACTTC. It specifies CASSPQRGPQETQYF.

The CDR3 here is CASSSPRDRGSYEQYF. In DNA, the CDR3 is TGTGCCAGCAGCTCCCCCCGGGACAGGGGGTCCTACGAGCAGTACTTC. V gene TRBV5-4 combines with J gene TRBJ2-7, with 11 bases identical to TRBD1. After removal of 3 bases from V and 1 base from J, the junction contained 6 bases not matched to a gene. The V gene's germline CDR1 is SGHNT and CDR2 YYREEE (reference sequence). This CDR3 spans 16 amino acids.

The V call is TRBV9, the J call TRBJ1-4, with a tentative D call TRBD1 (6 bases). The CDR3 loop spans 17 amino acids. Per germline, CDR1 SGDLS and CDR2 YYNGEE. The germline V and J ends were trimmed by 0 bases and 0 bases, with 12 bases remaining between them. CDR3 in amino acids: CASSVGPRTATNEKLFF. CDR3 bases: TGTGCCAGCAGCGTAGGCCCCCGGACAGCAACTAATGAAAAACTGTTTTTT.

The rearrangement uses TRBV19 and TRBJ1-2; no clear D gene. This CDR3 spans 13 amino acids. Germline-derived CDR1 and CDR2 are LNHDA and SQIVND (reference sequence). V lost 1 base and J 7 bases, leaving 10 bases between the germline ends. The CDR3 protein is CASSIVVTGGYTF. The CDR3 region has the DNA TGTGCCAGTAGTATAGTTGTGACTGGTGGCTACACCTTC.

This rearrangement joins TRBV18 to TRBJ1-2; perhaps TRBD1 as D (6 bases). V lost 3 bases to trimming and J lost 0 bases, with 11 bases between them. CDR3 length: 15 residues. Germline assignment: CDR1 KGHSH and CDR2 LQKENI. CDR3 sequence reads: CASSPPGQPNYGYTF. CDR3 bases: TGTGCCAGCTCACCCCCCGGACAGCCTAACTATGGCTACACCTTC. The whole variable domain, filled in from reference TRBV18 and TRBJ1-2, reads NAGVMQNPRHLVRRRGQEARLRCSPMKGHSHVYWYRQLPEEGLKFMVYLQKENIIDESGMPKERFSAEFPKEGPSILRIQQVVRGDSAAYFCASSPPGQPNYGYTFGSGTRLTVV.

This chain uses TRBV2 with TRBJ2-3; D is uncertain. Germline assignment: CDR1 SNHLY and CDR2 FYNNEI. The CDR3 is 14 amino acids. Trimming took off 5 bases at V and 6 bases at J, with 15 bases between the two ends. CDR3 sequence reads: CASSIGRVADTQYF. CDR3 sequence (DNA): TGTGCCAGCAGTATTGGACGGGTGGCGGATACGCAGTATTTT.

The rearrangement links TRBV5-4 to TRBJ1-1, with TRBD1 identical over 8 bases. The junction had 3 bases not matched to a gene; V was cut back by 1 base and J by 1 base. CDR3 length: 15 amino acids. Looked up from germline, CDR1 is SGHNT and CDR2 is YYREEE (reference sequence). Here the CDR3 DNA reads TGTGCCAGCAGCTTGATTGGACAGGGGAACACTGAAGCTTTCTTT. Translating it yields CASSLIGQGNTEAFF.

This chain joins TRBV18 and TRBJ1-4; no firm D call. CDR1 is KGHSH and CDR2 is LQKENI in the germline V gene. This CDR3 comprises 16 residues. Trimming left V 2 bases short and J 4 bases short, with 14 bases between. CDR3 amino acids: CASSPVSGSNNEKLFF. DNA for the CDR3: TGTGCCAGCTCACCAGTCAGCGGTTCTAATAATGAAAAACTGTTTTTT.

V is TRBV2 and J is TRBJ2-2, with D maybe TRBD1 (5 bases). V lost 6 bases, J lost 2 bases, and 7 bases lay in between. The CDR3 covers 13 residues. In germline, CDR1 is SNHLY, CDR2 FYNNEI. The CDR3 reads CASRTENTGELFF. The CDR3 DNA follows: TGTGCCAGCAGGACAGAAAACACCGGGGAGCTGTTTTTT.

This chain uses TRBV9 with TRBJ2-1; D not resolved. V dropped 4 bases and J dropped 3 bases, with 17 bases sitting between them. The CDR3 runs to 16 residues. Germline V gene sequence: CDR1 SGDLS, CDR2 YYNGEE. Here the CDR3 reads CASSPRAALDYNEQFF. CDR3 coding DNA: TGTGCCAGCAGCCCCCGGGCCGCCCTAGACTACAATGAGCAGTTCTTC.

The chain combines TRBV7-2 with TRBJ2-7; D perhaps matches TRBD1 (5 bases). This CDR3 has 12 residues. Germline CDR1 and CDR2: SGHTA and FQGNSA. Trimming stripped 8 bases from V and 2 bases from J, with 10 bases between. In DNA, the CDR3 is TGTGCCAGCGCAGGGATTACCTACGAGCAGTACTTC. Amino acid sequence: CASAGITYEQYF.

The chain combines TRBV5-6 with TRBJ2-1, with D tentatively TRBD1 or TRBD2 (6 bases each). The V gene's germline CDR1 is SGHDT and CDR2 YYEEEE. V lost 4 bases and J 4 bases, leaving 24 bases between the germline ends. The CDR3 is 18 residues long. DNA for the CDR3: TGTGCCAGCAGCCGTAATTGGGTTCGGGGGCCCACTTACAATGAGCAGTTCTTC. Its protein is CASSRNWVRGPTYNEQFF.

The chain recombines TRBV7-2 with TRBJ2-7, with a tentative D call TRBD2 (5 bases). The CDR3 extends over 13 amino acids. V lost 4 bases to trimming and J lost 2 bases, with 9 bases between them. Germline CDR1 SGHTA, CDR2 FQGNSA. CDR3 in amino acids: CASSSSGTYEQYF. The CDR3 DNA reads TGTGCCAGCAGCTCGTCCGGGACCTACGAGCAGTACTTC.

The rearrangement links TRBV19 to TRBJ2-6; TRBD2 is a possible D gene (5 bases). Germline V CDR1 and CDR2: LNHDA, SQIVND (reference sequence). This CDR3 comprises 18 residues. Trimming stripped 6 bases from V and 0 bases from J, with 18 bases between. The CDR3 protein is CASSLRSGSSSGANVLTF. CDR3 in DNA: TGTGCCAGTAGCCTACGTTCGGGGTCCTCCTCTGGGGCCAACGTCCTGACTTTC.

The rearrangement uses TRBV30 and TRBJ1-3; 7 bases align to TRBD1. CDR1 GTSNPN and CDR2 SVGIG come from the germline V gene (reference sequence). The CDR3 loop spans 15 amino acids. The V segment lost 1 base and the J segment 3 bases; nucleotides outside the gene matches: 6. Here the CDR3 reads CAWSAGGASGNTIYF. The CDR3 bases are TGTGCCTGGAGTGCAGGGGGGGCAAGTGGAAACACCATATATTTT.

The table lists this clone with a count of one. V and J are TRBV6-6 and TRBJ1-5; D gene ambiguous. The V gene lost 0 bases and the J gene lost 4 bases, with 7 bases spanning the gap. Germline CDR1 and CDR2: MNHNY and SVGAGI (reference sequence). The CDR3 consists of 14 residues. The CDR3 loop is CASSYSMGNQPQHF. CDR3 sequence (DNA): TGTGCCAGCAGTTACTCGATGGGAAATCAGCCCCAGCATTTT.

The rearrangement uses TRBV7-6 and TRBJ1-4; D is undetermined. V lost 5 bases and J 8 bases, leaving 15 bases between the germline ends. Germline V lookup: CDR1 SGHVS, CDR2 FNYEAQ. The CDR3 runs to 14 residues. The CDR3 nucleotides are TGTGCCAGCAGCCTGGGAAAGGGTGGAGAAAAACTGTTTTTT. Translation gives CASSLGKGGEKLFF.

The rearrangement uses TRBV7-2 and TRBJ1-5; a possible D gene is TRBD1 (6 bases). CDR3 length: 12 residues. Germline V gene sequence: CDR1 SGHTA, CDR2 FQGNSA. Trimming cost V 5 bases and J 7 bases, with 9 bases left between them. The CDR3 sequence: CASSPRGQPQHF. CDR3 DNA: TGTGCCAGCAGCCCCAGGGGACAGCCCCAGCATTTT.

This clone was seen only once. V gene TRBV4-1 combines with J gene TRBJ2-7; a weak D match, TRBD2 (6 bases). Per germline, CDR1 MGHRA and CDR2 YSYEKL. CDR3 length: 16 residues. V lost 1 base and J lost 4, with 17 bases in between. The CDR3 protein is CASSQVMGGLGYEQYF. CDR3 bases: TGCGCCAGCAGCCAAGTGATGGGGGGATTAGGGTACGAGCAGTACTTC.

This clone was detected many times. The DNA for the CDR3 is TGCGCCAGCAGTGAGTCGGCGACGACTGAAGCTTTCTTT. It codes for CASSESATTEAFF. J is TRBJ1-1 and V is TRBV10-1; D uncertain. Trimming removed 0 bases at V and 5 bases at J, with 7 bases between. Germline assignment: CDR1 WNHNN and CDR2 SYGVQD (reference sequence). The CDR3 totals 13 residues.

The chain carries TRBV7-2 and TRBJ2-7, with 9 positions matching TRBD1. Germline V gene data show CDR1 as SGHTA and CDR2 as FQGNSA. Trimming took 3 bases from V and 2 from J; bases not matched to a gene: 5. The CDR3 totals 15 residues. The CDR3 nucleotides read TGTGCCAGCAGCTTCGCCGGGACAGGGACCTACGAGCAGTACTTC. Translation: CASSFAGTGTYEQYF.